This T cell receptor (beta chain) derives from a study of regulatory T cells in long-lasting Graves disease. Time point denoted: persistent/refractory GD, antithyroid drugs over 5 years with positive TRAb. The TCR library used RNA extracted from PBMCs. A word on this clonotype: Its antigen is currently unknown.

HTBI primers from iRepertoire and Arm-PCR of CDR3 regions yielded the TCR beta libraries. TCRdb used MiXCR to reprocess the multiplex PCR reads, holding one entry per CDR3 protein. Of some 300,000 distinct CDR3 sequences in the sample, 20% to 25% were seen once. Study-level points and caveats: Tissue studied was limited to peripheral blood, excluding thyroid tissue.

The V and J ends lost 5 bases and 0 bases respectively, with 11 bases between them. The germline gives CDR1 GTSNPN, CDR2 SVGIG (reference sequence). The CDR3 length is 15 residues. The rearrangement joins TRBV30 to TRBJ2-6; D gene uncertain. This TCR derives from a female donor with Graves disease. The input for sequencing was peripheral blood mononuclear cells (PBMCs), taken when the disease was refractory, from a patient treated with antithyroid drugs. The CDR3 DNA sequence: TGTGCCTGGTTAGGTCAGGACTCTGGGGCCAACGTCCTGACTTTC. Translated, it gives CAWLGQDSGANVLTF.